This T cell receptor beta chain was documented in a study of PD-1 blockade in classical Hodgkin lymphoma. Study results and caveats: Individuals initiating nivolumab under 1 year after ASCT were excluded. Baseline diversity in complete responders resembled that of newly diagnosed patients.

Every patient experienced relapse after autologous stem cell transplantation, and brentuximab vedotin exposure varied. Germline V gene lookup returns CDR1 SGHTS and CDR2 YDEGEE. The CDR3 runs to 13 residues. The ends were cut back, 4 bases at V and 8 bases at J, with 15 bases in the middle. Produced via immunoSEQ multiplex PCR; TCRdb's table is partial and in-frame only. Among around 27,000 clones, roughly four fifths were seen once, and the ten largest hold around 10%. Regarding this clone: Its antigen remains unidentified.

The input for sequencing was peripheral blood mononuclear cells (PBMCs), taken before the second cycle of nivolumab. V is TRBV5-8 and J is TRBJ1-2, with D tentatively TRBD1 (5 bases). This sequence was found in a human donor with classical Hodgkin lymphoma. This CDR3 reads CASSKRDDGGYTF. The CDR3 region has the DNA TGTGCCAGCAGCAAGCGGGACGATGGGGGCTACACCTTC.